A selection of T cell receptor beta chains follows, all from one sample in a study of human T cells and chemical hapten exposure. TCRdb passed the RACE reads through MiXCR, listing each CDR3 protein once. The sample shows under 110,000 distinct CDR3 sequences, roughly an eighth of them seen only once. Sequencing was performed on whole blood, taken in connection with sensitization to the hapten diphenylcyclopropenone (DPC). These receptors were obtained from a woman between 50 and 59 years old with alopecia areata. Some clones in this sample may be carry-over from other donors' samples. The CDR3 runs from the conserved cysteine through the conserved F or W.

j_call | v_call | cdr3_aa
TRBJ2-2 | TRBV6-2/TRBV6-3 | CASSYGNAGELFF
TRBJ1-4 | TRBV2 | CASRAQGASNEKLFF
TRBJ2-3 | TRBV4-3 | CASSQLAGVDTQYF
TRBJ2-2 | TRBV4-2 | CASSQTFGVNTGELFF
TRBJ1-2 | TRBV7-2 | CASSPRTINYGYTF
TRBJ2-3 | TRBV6-6 | CASQPQEYSTDTQYF
TRBJ2-3 | TRBV6-2/TRBV6-3 | CASSYSASGSTDTQYF
TRBJ2-1 | TRBV25-1 | CASRPSDSSHEQFF
TRBJ2-7 | TRBV5-5 | CASSLWTGPYEQYF
TRBJ2-7 | TRBV28 | CASSLSGTSGSYEQYF
TRBJ1-5 | TRBV28 | CASSPRRAQPQHF
TRBJ1-5 | TRBV6-5 | CASSYSGLEPQHF
TRBJ1-5 | TRBV4-3 | CASSQDRLGSQPQHF
TRBJ2-1 | TRBV3-1 | CASSPRPGTGGGHKTYNEQFF
TRBJ2-7 | TRBV29-1 | CSAEGPAGEQYF
TRBJ1-5 | TRBV3-1 | CASGPGTPYSNQPQHF
TRBJ1-6 | TRBV14 | CASSSGQVNSPLHF
TRBJ2-7 | TRBV10-1 | CASLPSGGSEKYF
TRBJ1-5 | TRBV10-3 | CAISETKDGDVNQPQHF
TRBJ1-4 | TRBV6-1 | CASSRNGAGEKLFF
TRBJ2-3 | TRBV7-9 | CASSPVWESTDTQYF
TRBJ2-3 | TRBV11-2 | CASSLRGELADTQYF
TRBJ2-1 | TRBV28 | CASSLDSRYNEQFF
TRBJ1-4 | TRBV5-1 | CASSSGQATNEKLFF
TRBJ2-7 | TRBV27 | CASSPRDRALYEQYF
TRBJ2-2 | TRBV19 | CASSWLVGELFF
TRBJ1-1 | TRBV5-1 | CASSLDALNTEAFF
TRBJ2-3 | TRBV28 | CASGNTQYF
TRBJ2-1 | TRBV24-1 | CATSDEKVNRGPNNEQFF
TRBJ2-7 | TRBV2 | CASSRQGIYEQYF